The present TCR beta chain was sequenced within a study of vaccination and CD4 T cells after COVID-19. Study summary: A median of approximately 100 days (range 35 to 161) separated diagnosis from post-COVID sampling.

The Oncomine TCR Beta short-read assay was applied to DNA of cultured CD4+ T cells. TCRdb independently ran MiXCR on the PCR reads; one entry per CDR3 protein. The table has over 15,000 distinct CDR3 sequences, 50% to 60% seen once; the top ten hold about 12%. A word on this clonotype: Antigen: not known.

The CDR3 is made up of 13 amino acids. Trimming stripped 5 bases from V and 1 base from J, with 8 bases between. In germline, CDR1 is MNHGY, CDR2 SAAAGT. The treatment: approximately nine-day PBMC culture with coronavirus spike peptide pools or control peptides (ViraFEST assay). Specimen: CD4+ T cells from blood, cultured in vitro. The chain employs TRBV6-8 and TRBJ2-5; D might be TRBD2 (6 bases). This receptor was taken from a human donor who had recovered from COVID-19. The CDR3 reads CASSLSGQETQYF. The CDR3 nucleotides read TGTGCCAGCAGTCTTAGCGGCCAAGAGACCCAGTACTTC.